This is a list of T cell receptor beta chains from one sample in a study of T cells in Graves' hyperthyroidism and ophthalmopathy. TCRdb used MiXCR to reprocess the multiplex PCR reads, holding one entry per CDR3 protein. The table lists a few hundred thousand distinct CDR3 sequences, roughly 15% of them singletons. Sequencing was performed on blood. The receptors shown here come from a middle-aged woman with Graves' ophthalmopathy. The CDR3 runs from the conserved cysteine through the conserved F or W. A D gene is named only where the DNA matches it firmly. Only some rows state a clone size, as once, few, many or a class for expanded clones.

D,V,J,size,DNA,CDR3
-,TRBV4-1,TRBJ1-1,few,TGCGCCAGCAGCCAAGTAACACGACAGGTATACGCTTTCTTT,CASSQVTRQVYAFF
-,TRBV7-3,TRBJ2-3,many,TGTGCCAGCAGCTTTACACCGGCCTCGACGCAGTATTTT,CASSFTPASTQYF
-,TRBV11-2,TRBJ1-4,many,TGTGCCAGCAGCTTGATTAATGAAAAACTGTTTTTT,CASSLINEKLFF
-,TRBV11-2,TRBJ2-3,-,TGTGCCAGCAGCTTATCTGGGGTATCAGATACGCAGTATTTT,CASSLSGVSDTQYF
TRBD2,TRBV24-1,TRBJ2-1,many,TGTGCCCCTCGGGGACTAGCGGGAGTGCGTCGTTCCTACAATGAGCAGTTCTTC,CAPRGLAGVRRSYNEQFF
TRBD2,TRBV5-1,TRBJ2-5,few,TGCGCCAGCAGCCTACGGACTAGCGAACAGACCCAGTACTTC,CASSLRTSEQTQYF
TRBD2,TRBV6-1,TRBJ2-7,few,TGTGCCAGCAGTGAGATCGGGGGGTCCTACGAGCAGTACTTC,CASSEIGGSYEQYF
-,TRBV30,TRBJ2-2,-,TGTGCCTGGGTCACCCGGGGCAGGTCTTCCGGGGAGCTGTTTTTT,CAWVTRGRSSGELFF
TRBD1,TRBV6-5,TRBJ1-5,-,TGTGCCAGCAGTTACTCGGGACAGGATAGCAATCAGCCTCAGCATTTT,CASSYSGQDSNQPQHF
TRBD2,TRBV6-2/TRBV6-3,TRBJ2-7,few,TGTGCCAGCAGTTACTCGAGGCGCGGGAGACCGTACGAGCAGTACTTC,CASSYSRRGRPYEQYF
-,TRBV30,TRBJ1-5,many,TGTGCCTGGAGCAAGGGGCAGGGACAGCCCCAGCATTTT,CAWSKGQGQPQHF
TRBD2,TRBV20-1,TRBJ2-3,-,TGCAGTGCCAACAGCGGGAGGGGCTTGGGGGATACGCAGTATTTT,CSANSGRGLGDTQYF
-,TRBV20-1,TRBJ2-1,many,TGCAGTGCTAGAGATAAGGGGACCTACAATGAGCAGTTCTTC,CSARDKGTYNEQFF
TRBD1,TRBV10-3,TRBJ1-5,-,TGTGCCATCAGTGCTGGGACAGGGGCAAATCAGCCCCAGCATTTT,CAISAGTGANQPQHF
TRBD1,TRBV12-3/TRBV12-4,TRBJ1-4,-,TGTGCCAGCAGTTTAGCCCCCGGGACAGGGACAGAAAAACTGTTTTTT,CASSLAPGTGTEKLFF
-,TRBV27,TRBJ2-2,-,TGTGCCAGCAGTACACAGGGAAGGGCGGACACCGGGGAGCTGTTTTTT,CASSTQGRADTGELFF
-,TRBV20-1,TRBJ2-7,few,TGCAGTGCTAGAGATCTACAAGGGACCTACGAGCAGTACTTC,CSARDLQGTYEQYF
-,TRBV3-1,TRBJ2-1,many,TGTGCCAGCAGCCACCCCCGGGCTAATGAGCAGTTCTTC,CASSHPRANEQFF
-,TRBV7-8,TRBJ2-2,many,TGTGCCAGCAGAAGAAGATCAATGGACGGGGAGCTGTTTTTT,CASRRRSMDGELFF
-,TRBV6-9,TRBJ1-2,-,TGTGCCAGCAGTTACGCGCAGAACCCTAACTATGGCTACACCTTC,CASSYAQNPNYGYTF
TRBD1,TRBV6-1,TRBJ1-5,-,TGTGCCAGCAGAGTCCTTCAGGGGGCTGATCAGCCCCAGCATTTT,CASRVLQGADQPQHF
TRBD1,TRBV4-1,TRBJ1-5,-,TGCGCCAGCAGCCGAGGACAGGGTCTGGGCAATCAGCCCCAGCATTTT,CASSRGQGLGNQPQHF
-,TRBV27,TRBJ1-4,-,TGTGCCAGCAGTTTGACGGCCCTCGATGAAAAACTGTTTTTT,CASSLTALDEKLFF
-,TRBV10-1,TRBJ2-5,few,TGCGCCAGCAGTTACCGGGACTCAAAAGCCCAAGAGACCCAGTACTTC,CASSYRDSKAQETQYF
TRBD2,TRBV28,TRBJ2-7,many,TGTGCCAGCAGTTTAGCGGGAGGGCCGATTACCCACGAGCAGTACTTC,CASSLAGGPITHEQYF
-,TRBV6-1,TRBJ2-1,once,TGTGCCAGCACAAGGAGAGGCCCGAATGAGCAGTTCTTC,CASTRRGPNEQFF
TRBD2,TRBV20-1,TRBJ2-7,many,TGCAGTGCTCTGTGGAATTTAGCGGGAGGGGTTAACGAGCAGTACTTC,CSALWNLAGGVNEQYF
-,TRBV11-2,TRBJ2-5,many,TGTGCCAGCAGCTTAGGAGCCCTAAGGCAAGAGACCCAGTACTTC,CASSLGALRQETQYF
-,TRBV6-5,TRBJ1-1,many,TGTGCCAGCAGTTACTCGGCAATATGGGGCACTGAAGCTTTCTTT,CASSYSAIWGTEAFF
-,TRBV6-1,TRBJ2-1,once,TGTGCCTGCAGTAATGTGCTGAGGGATGCCTACAATGAGCAGTTCTTC,CACSNVLRDAYNEQFF
TRBD1,TRBV15,TRBJ1-2,once,TGTGCCACCAGTAAAGGACAGGGGAATTATGGCTACACCTTC,CATSKGQGNYGYTF
TRBD2,TRBV29-1,TRBJ2-3,few,TGCAGCGTTCCGGGGGGGGCTGAAGATACGCAGTATTTT,CSVPGGAEDTQYF
-,TRBV11-2,TRBJ2-4,-,TGTGCCAGCAGCTTAGAAGGGACCACGTCAAACATTCAGTACTTC,CASSLEGTTSNIQYF
TRBD2,TRBV19,TRBJ2-5,few,TGTGCCAGTAGTATCAAAGCGGGGGGGCTTGAGGCCCAGTACTTC,CASSIKAGGLEAQYF
TRBD1,TRBV20-1,TRBJ1-5,-,TGCAGTGCTACTTGGACAGGGGGGCAGCCCCAGCATTTT,CSATWTGGQPQHF